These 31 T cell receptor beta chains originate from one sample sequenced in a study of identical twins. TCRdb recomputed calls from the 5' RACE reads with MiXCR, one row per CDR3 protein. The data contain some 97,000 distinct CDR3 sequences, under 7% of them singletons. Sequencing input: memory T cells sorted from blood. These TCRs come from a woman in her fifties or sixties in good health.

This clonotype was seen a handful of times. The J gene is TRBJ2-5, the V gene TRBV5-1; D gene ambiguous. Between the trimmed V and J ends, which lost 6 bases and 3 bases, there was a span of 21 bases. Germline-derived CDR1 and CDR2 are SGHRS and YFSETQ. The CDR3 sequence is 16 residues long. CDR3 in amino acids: CASKALQRSTEETQYF. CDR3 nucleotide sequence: TGCGCCAGCAAAGCTTTGCAAAGGTCCACCGAAGAGACCCAGTACTTC.

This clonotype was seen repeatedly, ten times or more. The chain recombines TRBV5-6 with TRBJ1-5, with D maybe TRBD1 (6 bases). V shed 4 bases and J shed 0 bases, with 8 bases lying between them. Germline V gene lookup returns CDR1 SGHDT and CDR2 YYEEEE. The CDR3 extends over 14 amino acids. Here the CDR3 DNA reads TGTGCCAGCAGCCCCAGGGGTAGCAATCAGCCCCAGCATTTT. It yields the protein CASSPRGSNQPQHF.

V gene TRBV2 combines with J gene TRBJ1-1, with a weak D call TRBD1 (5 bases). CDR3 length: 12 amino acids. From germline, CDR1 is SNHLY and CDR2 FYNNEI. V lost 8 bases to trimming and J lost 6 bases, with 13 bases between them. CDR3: CASGRENPEAFF. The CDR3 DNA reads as TGTGCCAGCGGCAGGGAAAACCCTGAAGCTTTCTTT.

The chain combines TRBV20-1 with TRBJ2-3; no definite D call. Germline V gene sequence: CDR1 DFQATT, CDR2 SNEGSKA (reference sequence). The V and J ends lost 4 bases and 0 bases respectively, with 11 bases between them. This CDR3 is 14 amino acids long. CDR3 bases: TGCAGTGCTATAGGGTCCCCTAGCACAGATACGCAGTATTTT. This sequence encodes CSAIGSPSTDTQYF.

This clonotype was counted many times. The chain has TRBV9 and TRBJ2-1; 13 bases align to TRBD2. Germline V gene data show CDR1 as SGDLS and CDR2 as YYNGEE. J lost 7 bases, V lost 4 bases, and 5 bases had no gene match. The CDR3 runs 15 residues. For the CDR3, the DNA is TGTGCCAGCAGCCTAAGGACTAGCGGGAGTAATGAGCAGTTCTTC. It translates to CASSLRTSGSNEQFF.

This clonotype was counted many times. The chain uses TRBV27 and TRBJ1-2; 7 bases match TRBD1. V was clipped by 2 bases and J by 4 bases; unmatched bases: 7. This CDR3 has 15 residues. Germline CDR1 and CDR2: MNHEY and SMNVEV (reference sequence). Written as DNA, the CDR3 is TGTGCCAGCAGTTTAATGGGACAGCTTCCCTATGGCTACACCTTC. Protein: CASSLMGQLPYGYTF.

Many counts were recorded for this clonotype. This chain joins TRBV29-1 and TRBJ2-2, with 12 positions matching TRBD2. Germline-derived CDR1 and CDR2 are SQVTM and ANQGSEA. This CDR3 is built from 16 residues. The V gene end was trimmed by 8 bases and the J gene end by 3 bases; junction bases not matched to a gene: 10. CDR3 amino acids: CSTPGLAGGDTGELFF. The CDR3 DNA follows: TGCAGCACGCCCGGGCTAGCGGGAGGGGACACCGGGGAGCTGTTTTTT.

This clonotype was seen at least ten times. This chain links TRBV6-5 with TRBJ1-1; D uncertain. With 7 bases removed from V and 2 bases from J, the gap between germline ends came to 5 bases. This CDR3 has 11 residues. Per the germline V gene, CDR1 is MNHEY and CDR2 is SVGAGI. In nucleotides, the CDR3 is TGTGCCAGCAACTTTAACACTGAAGCTTTCTTT. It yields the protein CASNFNTEAFF.

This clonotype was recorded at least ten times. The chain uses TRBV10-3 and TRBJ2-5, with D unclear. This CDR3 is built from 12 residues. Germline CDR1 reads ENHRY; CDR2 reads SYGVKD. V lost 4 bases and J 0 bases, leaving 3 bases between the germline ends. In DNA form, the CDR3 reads TGTGCCATCAGTGCGGACCAAGAGACCCAGTACTTC. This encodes CAISADQETQYF.

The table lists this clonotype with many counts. In nucleotides, the CDR3 is TGTGCCAGCAGTGAATCCCTAGCGGGCTTGGAGCAGTTCTTC. This encodes CASSESLAGLEQFF. The V and J genes are TRBV25-1 and TRBJ2-1; 8 nucleotides align to TRBD2. The CDR3 sequence is 14 residues long. Germline loops: CDR1 MGHDK, CDR2 SYGVNS. Trimming at V came to 1 base and at J to 10 bases, leaving 6 bases not matched to a gene.

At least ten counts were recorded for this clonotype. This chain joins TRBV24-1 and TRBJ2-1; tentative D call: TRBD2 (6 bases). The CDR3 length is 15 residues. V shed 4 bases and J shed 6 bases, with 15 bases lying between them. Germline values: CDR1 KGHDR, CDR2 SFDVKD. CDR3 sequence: CATSERRASGNEQFF. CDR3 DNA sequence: TGTGCCACCAGTGAAAGGAGGGCCTCCGGCAATGAGCAGTTCTTC.

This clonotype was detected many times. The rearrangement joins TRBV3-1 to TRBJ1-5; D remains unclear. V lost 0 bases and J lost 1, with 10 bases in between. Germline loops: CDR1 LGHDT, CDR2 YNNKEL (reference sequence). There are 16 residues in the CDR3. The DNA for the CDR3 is TGTGCCAGCAGCCAAGATGTATTGACCAGCAATCAGCCCCAGCATTTT. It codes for CASSQDVLTSNQPQHF.

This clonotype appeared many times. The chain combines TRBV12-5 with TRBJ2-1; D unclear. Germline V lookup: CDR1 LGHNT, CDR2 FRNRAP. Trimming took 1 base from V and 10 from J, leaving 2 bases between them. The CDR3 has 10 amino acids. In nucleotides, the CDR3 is TGTGCTAGTGGTTTGGAGGAGCAGTTCTTC. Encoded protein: CASGLEEQFF.

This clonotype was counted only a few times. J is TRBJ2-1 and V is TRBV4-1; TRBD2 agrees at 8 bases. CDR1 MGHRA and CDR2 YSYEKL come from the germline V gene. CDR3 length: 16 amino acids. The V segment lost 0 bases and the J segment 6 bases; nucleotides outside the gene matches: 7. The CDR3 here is CASSQETGGPINEQFF. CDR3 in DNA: TGCGCCAGCAGCCAAGAAACGGGAGGGCCGATCAATGAGCAGTTCTTC.

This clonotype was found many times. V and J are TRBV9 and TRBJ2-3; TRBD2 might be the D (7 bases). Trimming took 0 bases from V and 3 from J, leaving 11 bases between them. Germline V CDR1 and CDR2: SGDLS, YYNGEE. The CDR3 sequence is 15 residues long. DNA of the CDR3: TGTGCCAGCAGCGTAGAGGGGGGGCGAACAGATACGCAGTATTTT. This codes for CASSVEGGRTDTQYF.

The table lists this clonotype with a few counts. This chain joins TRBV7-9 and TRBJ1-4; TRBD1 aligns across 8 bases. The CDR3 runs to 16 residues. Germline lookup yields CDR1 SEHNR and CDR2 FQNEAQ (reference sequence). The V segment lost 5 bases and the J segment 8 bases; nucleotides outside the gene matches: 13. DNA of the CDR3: TGTGCCAGCAGCGTACCCACAGGGGGAATTAGGGAAAAACTGTTTTTT. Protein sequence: CASSVPTGGIREKLFF. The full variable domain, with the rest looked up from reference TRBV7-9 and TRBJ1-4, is DTGVSQNPRHKITKRGQNVTFRCDPISEHNRLYWYRQTLGQGPEFLTYFQNEAQLEKSRLLSDRFSAERPKGSFSTLEIQRTEQGDSAMYLCASSVPTGGIREKLFFGSGTQLSVL.

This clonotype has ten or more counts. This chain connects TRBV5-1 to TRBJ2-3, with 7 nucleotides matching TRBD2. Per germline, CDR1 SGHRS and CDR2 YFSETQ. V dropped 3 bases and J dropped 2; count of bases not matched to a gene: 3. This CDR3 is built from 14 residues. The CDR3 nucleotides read TGCGCCAGCAGCTCTAGCGGTATCACAGATACGCAGTATTTT. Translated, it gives CASSSSGITDTQYF.

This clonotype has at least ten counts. The CDR3 sequence is CATSLGISYNEQFF. DNA of the CDR3: TGTGCCACCAGCCTAGGGATCTCCTACAATGAGCAGTTCTTC. The rearrangement uses TRBV24-1 and TRBJ2-1; no definite D call. Trimming stripped 7 bases from V and 0 bases from J, with 9 bases between. The CDR3 totals 14 residues. Germline V gene sequence: CDR1 KGHDR, CDR2 SFDVKD.

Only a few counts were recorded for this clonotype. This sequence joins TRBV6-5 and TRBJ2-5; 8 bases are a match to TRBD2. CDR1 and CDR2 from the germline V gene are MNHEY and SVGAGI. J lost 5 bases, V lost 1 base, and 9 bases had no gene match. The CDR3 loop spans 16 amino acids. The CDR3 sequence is CASSYFLTGGRETQYF. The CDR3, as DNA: TGTGCCAGCAGTTACTTCTTGACAGGCGGGAGGGAGACCCAGTACTTC.

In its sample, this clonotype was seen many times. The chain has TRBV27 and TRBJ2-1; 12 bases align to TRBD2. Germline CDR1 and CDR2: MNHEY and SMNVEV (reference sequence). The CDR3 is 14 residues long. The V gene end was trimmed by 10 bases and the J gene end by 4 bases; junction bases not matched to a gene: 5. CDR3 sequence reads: CATTGLAGYNEQFF. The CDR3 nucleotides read TGTGCCACCACCGGACTAGCGGGATACAATGAGCAGTTCTTC.

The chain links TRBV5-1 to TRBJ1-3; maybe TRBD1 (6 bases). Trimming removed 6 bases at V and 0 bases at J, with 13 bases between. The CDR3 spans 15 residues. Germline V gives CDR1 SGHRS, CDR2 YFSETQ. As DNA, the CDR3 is TGCGCCAGCACCCGGGACACTGACTCTGGAAACACCATATATTTT. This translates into CASTRDTDSGNTIYF.

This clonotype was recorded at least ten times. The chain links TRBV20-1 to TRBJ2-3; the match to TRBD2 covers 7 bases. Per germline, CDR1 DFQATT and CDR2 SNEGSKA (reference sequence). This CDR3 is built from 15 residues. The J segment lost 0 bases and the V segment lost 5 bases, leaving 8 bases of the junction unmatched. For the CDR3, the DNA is TGCAGTGCTTTGGGAGGGCCTCAGAGCACAGATACGCAGTATTTT. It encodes CSALGGPQSTDTQYF.

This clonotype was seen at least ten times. The DNA of the CDR3 is TGTGCCAGCAGCCCGACAGGGAACTCCTACGAGCAGTACTTC. Translation gives CASSPTGNSYEQYF. The rearrangement uses TRBV27 and TRBJ2-7; 7 nucleotides line up with TRBD1. V was pared by 6 bases and J by 0 bases, with 5 bases of the junction left unmatched. CDR1 is MNHEY, CDR2 SMNVEV, per germline (reference sequence). This CDR3 is 14 amino acids long.

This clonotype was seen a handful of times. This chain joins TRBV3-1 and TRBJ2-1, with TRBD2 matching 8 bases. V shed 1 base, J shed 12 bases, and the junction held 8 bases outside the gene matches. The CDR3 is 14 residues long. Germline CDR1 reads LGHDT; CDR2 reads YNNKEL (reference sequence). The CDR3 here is CASSQAPGTRTQFF. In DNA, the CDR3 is TGTGCCAGCAGCCAAGCCCCGGGGACTAGGACGCAGTTCTTC.

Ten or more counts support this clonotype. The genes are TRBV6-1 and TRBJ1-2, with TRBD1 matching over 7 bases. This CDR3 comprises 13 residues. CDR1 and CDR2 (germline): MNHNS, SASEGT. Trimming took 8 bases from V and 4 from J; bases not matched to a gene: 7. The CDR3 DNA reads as TGTGCCAGCGGAATGACAGGGATCTATGGCTACACCTTC. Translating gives CASGMTGIYGYTF.

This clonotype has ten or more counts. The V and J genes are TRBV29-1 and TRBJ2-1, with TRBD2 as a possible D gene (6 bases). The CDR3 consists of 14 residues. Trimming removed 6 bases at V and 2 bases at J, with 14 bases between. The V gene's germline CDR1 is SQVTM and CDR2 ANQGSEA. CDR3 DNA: TGCAGCGTGGGACTCCGGGGCACCTACAATGAGCAGTTCTTC. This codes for CSVGLRGTYNEQFF.

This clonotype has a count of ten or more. CDR3 bases: TGTGCCAGCAGCTCCAGAACACTAGACGAGCAGTACTTC. Its protein is CASSSRTLDEQYF. The chain joins TRBV7-3 to TRBJ2-7; TRBD2 might be the D (5 bases). Looked up from germline, CDR1 is SGHTA and CDR2 is FQGTGA. The CDR3 is made up of 13 amino acids. The ends were cut back, 4 bases at V and 5 bases at J, with 12 bases in the middle.

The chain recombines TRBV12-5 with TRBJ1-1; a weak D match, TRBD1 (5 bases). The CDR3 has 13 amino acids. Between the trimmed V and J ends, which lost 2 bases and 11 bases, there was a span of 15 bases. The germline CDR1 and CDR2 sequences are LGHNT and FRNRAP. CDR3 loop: CASGLREGAVAFF. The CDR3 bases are TGTGCTAGTGGTTTGCGTGAAGGGGCGGTTGCTTTCTTT.

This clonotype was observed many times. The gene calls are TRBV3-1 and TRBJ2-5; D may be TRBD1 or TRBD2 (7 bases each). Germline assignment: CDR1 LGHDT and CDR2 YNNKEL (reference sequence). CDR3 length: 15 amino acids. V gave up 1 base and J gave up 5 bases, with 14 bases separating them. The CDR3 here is CASSQGPGGVETQYF. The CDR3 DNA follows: TGTGCCAGCAGCCAAGGGCCAGGGGGGGTGGAGACCCAGTACTTC.

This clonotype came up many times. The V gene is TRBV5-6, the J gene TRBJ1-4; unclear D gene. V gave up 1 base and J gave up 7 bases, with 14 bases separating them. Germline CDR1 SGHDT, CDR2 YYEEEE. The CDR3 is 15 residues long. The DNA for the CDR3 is TGTGCCAGCAGCTTGAGGCGTTACGGTAGTGAAAAACTGTTTTTT. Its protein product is CASSLRRYGSEKLFF.

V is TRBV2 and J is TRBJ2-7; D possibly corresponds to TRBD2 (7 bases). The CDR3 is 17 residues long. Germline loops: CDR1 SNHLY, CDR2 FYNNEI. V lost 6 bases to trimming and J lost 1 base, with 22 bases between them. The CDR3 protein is CASRPLRGGGASYEQYF. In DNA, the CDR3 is TGTGCCAGCAGGCCCCTAAGGGGGGGGGGCGCTTCCTACGAGCAGTACTTC.